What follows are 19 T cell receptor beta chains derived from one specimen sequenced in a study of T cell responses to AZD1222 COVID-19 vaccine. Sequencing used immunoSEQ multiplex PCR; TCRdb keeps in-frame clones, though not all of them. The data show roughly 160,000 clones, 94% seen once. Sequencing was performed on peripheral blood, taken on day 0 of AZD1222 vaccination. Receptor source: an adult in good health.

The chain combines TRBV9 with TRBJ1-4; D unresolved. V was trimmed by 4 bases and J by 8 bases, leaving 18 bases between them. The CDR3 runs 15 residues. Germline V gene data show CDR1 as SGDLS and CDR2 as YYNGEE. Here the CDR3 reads CASSREERLWEKLFF. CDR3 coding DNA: TGTGCCAGCAGCCGGGAGGAGCGGTTATGGGAAAAACTGTTTTTT.

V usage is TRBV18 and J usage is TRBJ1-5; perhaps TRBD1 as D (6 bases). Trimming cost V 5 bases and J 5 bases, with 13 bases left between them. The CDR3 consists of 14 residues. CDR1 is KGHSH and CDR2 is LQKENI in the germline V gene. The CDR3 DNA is TGTGCCAGCTCATTGACAGGATCGGATCAGCCCCAGCATTTT. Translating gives CASSLTGSDQPQHF.

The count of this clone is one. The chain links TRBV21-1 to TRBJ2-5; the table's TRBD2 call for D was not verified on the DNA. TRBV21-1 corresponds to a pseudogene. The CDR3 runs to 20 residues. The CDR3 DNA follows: TGTGCCAGCAAAAGGGATAGCGGGAGTAACCTCCATGGGCTTCAAGAGACCCAGTACTTC. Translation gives CASKRDSGSNLHGLQETQYF.

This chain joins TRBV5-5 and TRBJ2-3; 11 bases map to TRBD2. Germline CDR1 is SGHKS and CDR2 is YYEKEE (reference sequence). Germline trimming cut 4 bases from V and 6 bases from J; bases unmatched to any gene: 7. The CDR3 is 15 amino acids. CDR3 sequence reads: CASSPSGRKADTQYF. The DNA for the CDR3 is TGTGCCAGCAGCCCTAGCGGGAGGAAAGCTGATACGCAGTATTTT.

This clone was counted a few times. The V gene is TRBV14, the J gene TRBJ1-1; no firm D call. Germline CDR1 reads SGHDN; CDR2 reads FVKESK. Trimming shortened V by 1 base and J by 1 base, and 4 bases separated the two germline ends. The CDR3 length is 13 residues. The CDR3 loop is CASSQVRNTEAFF. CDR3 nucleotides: TGTGCCAGCAGCCAAGTCCGGAACACTGAAGCTTTCTTT.

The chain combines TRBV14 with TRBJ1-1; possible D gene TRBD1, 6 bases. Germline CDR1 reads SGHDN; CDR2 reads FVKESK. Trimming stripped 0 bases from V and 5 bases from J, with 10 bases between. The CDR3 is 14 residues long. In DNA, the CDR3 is TGTGCCAGCAGCCAAGAACAAGGGGGAACTGAAGCTTTCTTT. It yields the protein CASSQEQGGTEAFF.

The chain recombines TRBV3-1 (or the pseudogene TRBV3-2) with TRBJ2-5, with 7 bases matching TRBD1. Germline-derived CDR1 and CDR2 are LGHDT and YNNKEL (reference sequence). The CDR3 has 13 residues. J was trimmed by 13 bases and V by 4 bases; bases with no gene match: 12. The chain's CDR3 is CASSPSTGSARYF. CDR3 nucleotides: TGTGCCAGCAGCCCCTCGACAGGGTCTGCCCGGTACTTC.

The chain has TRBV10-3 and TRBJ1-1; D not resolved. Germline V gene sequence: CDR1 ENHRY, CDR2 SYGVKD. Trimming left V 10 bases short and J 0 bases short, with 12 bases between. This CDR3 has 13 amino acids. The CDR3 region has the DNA TGTGCCACAGAACAGCGGATGAACACTGAAGCTTTCTTT. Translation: CATEQRMNTEAFF.

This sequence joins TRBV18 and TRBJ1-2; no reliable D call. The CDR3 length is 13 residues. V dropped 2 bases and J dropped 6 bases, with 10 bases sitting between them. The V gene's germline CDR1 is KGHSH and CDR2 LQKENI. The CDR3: CASSPTVSNGYTF. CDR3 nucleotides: TGTGCCAGCTCACCAACCGTTTCAAATGGCTACACCTTC.

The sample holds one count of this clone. In DNA form, the CDR3 reads TGTGCCAGCAGCCGGACGGAGCGATACGAGCAGTACTTC. Its protein is CASSRTERYEQYF. The V and J genes are TRBV5-4 and TRBJ2-7, with unresolved D. Germline assignment: CDR1 SGHNT and CDR2 YYREEE (reference sequence). V was pared by 4 bases and J by 4 bases, with 12 bases between. This CDR3 has 13 residues.

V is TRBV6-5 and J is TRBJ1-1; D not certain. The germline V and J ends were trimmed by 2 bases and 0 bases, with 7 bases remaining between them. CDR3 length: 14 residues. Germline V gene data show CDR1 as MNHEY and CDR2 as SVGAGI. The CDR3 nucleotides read TGTGCCAGCAGTTACCGGAGTTTGAACACTGAAGCTTTCTTT. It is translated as CASSYRSLNTEAFF.

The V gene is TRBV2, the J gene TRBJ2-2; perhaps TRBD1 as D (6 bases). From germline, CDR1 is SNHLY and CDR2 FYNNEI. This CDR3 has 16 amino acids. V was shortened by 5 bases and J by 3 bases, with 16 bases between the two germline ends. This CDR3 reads CASSLPRDTYTGELFF. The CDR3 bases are TGTGCCAGCAGTTTACCCCGGGACACCTACACCGGGGAGCTGTTTTTT.

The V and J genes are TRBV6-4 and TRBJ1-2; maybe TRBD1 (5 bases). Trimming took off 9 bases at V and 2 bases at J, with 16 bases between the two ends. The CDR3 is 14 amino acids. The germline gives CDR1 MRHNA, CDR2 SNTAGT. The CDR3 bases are TGTGCCAGTCGCCCCACCGGGACGAACTATGGCTACACCTTC. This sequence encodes CASRPTGTNYGYTF.

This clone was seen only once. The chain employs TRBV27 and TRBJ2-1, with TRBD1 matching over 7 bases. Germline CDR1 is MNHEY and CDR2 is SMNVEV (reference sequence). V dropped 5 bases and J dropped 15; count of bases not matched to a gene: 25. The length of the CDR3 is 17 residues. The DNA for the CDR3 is TGTGCCAGCAGTCCCTTTCGCGGACAGGCTAAAGACGTAGTTCGGTTCTTC. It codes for CASSPFRGQAKDVVRFF.

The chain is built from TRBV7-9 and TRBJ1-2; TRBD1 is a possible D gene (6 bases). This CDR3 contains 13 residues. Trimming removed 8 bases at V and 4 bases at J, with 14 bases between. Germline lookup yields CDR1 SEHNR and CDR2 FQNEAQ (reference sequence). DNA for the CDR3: TGTGCCAGCGCGACAGGTCGGGGCTATGGCTACACCTTC. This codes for CASATGRGYGYTF. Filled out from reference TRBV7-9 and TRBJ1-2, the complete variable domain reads DTGVSQNPRHKITKRGQNVTFRCDPISEHNRLYWYRQTLGQGPEFLTYFQNEAQLEKSRLLSDRFSAERPKGSFSTLEIQRTEQGDSAMYLCASATGRGYGYTFGSGTRLTVV.

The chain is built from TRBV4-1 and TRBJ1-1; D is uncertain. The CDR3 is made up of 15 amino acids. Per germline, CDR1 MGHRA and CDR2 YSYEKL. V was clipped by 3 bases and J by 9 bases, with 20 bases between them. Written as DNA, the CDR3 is TGCGCCAGCAGCCAGGGGTCGAGCGAGGTTTCGAAAGCTTTCTTT. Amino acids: CASSQGSSEVSKAFF.

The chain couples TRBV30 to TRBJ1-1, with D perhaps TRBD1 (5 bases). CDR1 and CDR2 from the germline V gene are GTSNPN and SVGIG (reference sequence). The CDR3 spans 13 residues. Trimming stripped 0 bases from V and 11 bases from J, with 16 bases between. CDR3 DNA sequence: TGTGCCTGGAGTGTACTCGGGACCGGAGGTGCTTTCTTT. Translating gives CAWSVLGTGGAFF.

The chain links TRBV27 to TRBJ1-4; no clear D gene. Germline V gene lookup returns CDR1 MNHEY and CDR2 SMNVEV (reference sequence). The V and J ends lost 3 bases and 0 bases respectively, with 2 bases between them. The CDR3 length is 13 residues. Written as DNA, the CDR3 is TGTGCCAGCAGTTTCACAACTAATGAAAAACTGTTTTTT. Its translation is CASSFTTNEKLFF.

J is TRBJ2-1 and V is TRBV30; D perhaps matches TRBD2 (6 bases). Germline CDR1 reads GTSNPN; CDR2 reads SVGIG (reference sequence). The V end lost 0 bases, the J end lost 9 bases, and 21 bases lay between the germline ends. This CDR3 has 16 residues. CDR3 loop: CAWSVLTSRVSSEQFF. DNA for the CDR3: TGTGCCTGGAGTGTCCTGACTAGTCGAGTGTCAAGTGAGCAGTTCTTC.